This entry lists 24 T cell receptor beta chains sequenced from one sample in a study of T cell responses to AZD1222 COVID-19 vaccine. Assay: immunoSEQ multiplex PCR; the TCRdb copy retains only in-frame clones and omits some. The sample consists of over 95,000 clones, approximately 90% of them appearing once. The specimen comprised peripheral blood, sampled on day 0 of AZD1222 vaccination. The receptors were sampled from an adult in good health.

The rearrangement joins TRBV12-3 or TRBV12-4 to TRBJ1-4; D is unclear. There are 11 residues in the CDR3. V was clipped by 6 bases and J by 7 bases, with 6 bases between them. CDR3 sequence reads: CASRYSEKLFF. The CDR3 DNA sequence: TGTGCCAGCAGGTACAGTGAAAAACTGTTTTTT.

The gene calls are TRBV3-1 (or the pseudogene TRBV3-2) and TRBJ2-6; 10 bases line up with TRBD1. With 4 bases clipped from V and 1 base from J, the junction kept 1 base outside the gene matches. The CDR3 spans 16 residues. Germline V gene sequence: CDR1 LGHDT, CDR2 YNNKEL (reference sequence). The CDR3 DNA sequence: TGTGCCAGCAGCCGGACAGGGGGGTCTGGGGCCAACGTCCTGACTTTC. It encodes CASSRTGGSGANVLTF.

The chain combines TRBV12-3 or TRBV12-4 with TRBJ1-1, with D unresolved. The V end lost 3 bases, the J end lost 1 base, and 6 bases lay between the germline ends. CDR3 size: 13 residues. CDR3 nucleotides: TGTGCCAGCAGTTTCTCAGAGAACACTGAAGCTTTCTTT. Amino acid sequence: CASSFSENTEAFF.

V and J are TRBV10-3 and TRBJ1-3; TRBD1 matches 8 bases. V dropped 8 bases and J dropped 0; count of bases not matched to a gene: 3. The CDR3 length is 14 residues. The V gene's germline CDR1 is ENHRY and CDR2 SYGVKD. CDR3 coding DNA: TGTGCCATCGGACAGGGCTTCTCTGGAAACACCATATATTTT. This encodes CAIGQGFSGNTIYF.

The chain couples TRBV4-2 to TRBJ1-6, with D unresolved. The CDR3 is 16 residues long. Trimming pared 1 base from V and 0 bases from J, leaving 7 bases between. CDR1 is LGHNA and CDR2 is YNFKEQ in the germline V gene. Here the CDR3 DNA reads TGTGCCAGCAGCCAAGTGGGGAGCTCCTATAATTCACCCCTCCACTTT. This translates into CASSQVGSSYNSPLHF.

The rearrangement joins TRBV19 to TRBJ1-1; D unresolved. CDR1 and CDR2 (germline): LNHDA, SQIVND (reference sequence). The CDR3 contains 14 residues. The V end lost 5 bases, the J end lost 0 bases, and 10 bases lay between the germline ends. The CDR3 coding sequence is TGTGCCAGTAGTGGCCGTCCTATGAACACTGAAGCTTTCTTT. Translating gives CASSGRPMNTEAFF.

This clone appeared once. The CDR3 sequence is CASSSDKGIYEQYF. The CDR3 DNA reads TGTGCCAGCAGCTCTGACAAGGGGATCTACGAGCAGTACTTC. The chain joins TRBV6-5 to TRBJ2-7; tentatively, D is TRBD1 (5 bases). The length of the CDR3 is 14 residues. CDR1 is MNHEY, CDR2 SVGAGI, per germline. The V and J ends lost 6 bases and 3 bases respectively, with 15 bases between them.

J is TRBJ2-7 and V is TRBV7-9; 9 bases line up with TRBD2. Unmatched junction bases numbered 10, after V lost 5 bases and J lost 2 bases. Germline CDR1 and CDR2: SEHNR and FQNEAQ (reference sequence). The CDR3 covers 16 residues. CDR3 sequence: CASSPIGLAGPYEQYF. The CDR3 DNA follows: TGTGCCAGCAGCCCCATCGGCCTAGCGGGACCCTACGAGCAGTACTTC.

The chain recombines TRBV4-3 with TRBJ1-2; no definite D call. The length of the CDR3 is 15 residues. V was clipped by 1 base and J by 0 bases, with 9 bases between them. CDR1 and CDR2 from the germline V gene are LGHNA and YSLEER. CDR3 DNA sequence: TGCGCCAGCAGCCAAGGGTGGGCGGCTAACTATGGCTACACCTTC. It codes for CASSQGWAANYGYTF.

This chain uses TRBV5-1 with TRBJ2-1; a possible D gene is TRBD1 (6 bases). In germline, CDR1 is SGHRS, CDR2 YFSETQ. V shed 0 bases and J shed 4 bases, with 11 bases lying between them. The CDR3 is 15 amino acids. This chain's CDR3 is CASSLAGTPYNEQFF. The CDR3 DNA reads TGCGCCAGCAGCTTGGCCGGGACACCGTACAATGAGCAGTTCTTC.

This clone showed up many times. This chain uses TRBV5-1 with TRBJ1-2; D perhaps matches TRBD1 (6 bases). The ends were cut back, 0 bases at V and 3 bases at J, with 12 bases in the middle. CDR1 is SGHRS and CDR2 is YFSETQ in the germline V gene. The CDR3 contains 15 residues. CDR3: CASSLGTATHYGYTF. For the CDR3, the DNA is TGCGCCAGCAGCTTGGGGACAGCCACTCACTATGGCTACACCTTC.

The chain combines TRBV5-1 with TRBJ2-3; unclear D gene. The CDR3 sequence is 13 residues long. Germline CDR1 is SGHRS and CDR2 is YFSETQ. With 6 bases removed from V and 0 bases from J, the gap between germline ends came to 8 bases. For the CDR3, the DNA is TGCGCCAGCAAGGGTGGCAGCACAGATACGCAGTATTTT. Amino acid sequence: CASKGGSTDTQYF.

This clone was found once. J is TRBJ2-7 and V is TRBV2, with 7 bases aligning to TRBD1. Germline assignment: CDR1 SNHLY and CDR2 FYNNEI. V trimming: 6 bases; J trimming: 6 bases; junction bases outside the gene matches: 8. CDR3 size: 13 residues. CDR3 sequence: CASRTGMGGEQYF. The DNA for the CDR3 is TGTGCCAGCAGGACAGGGATGGGTGGCGAGCAGTACTTC. The full variable domain, in which reference TRBV2 and TRBJ2-7 provide the parts outside the CDR3, is EPEVTQTPSHQVTQMGQEVILRCVPISNHLYFYWYRQILGQKVEFLVSFYNNEISEKSEIFDDQFSVERPDGSNFTLKIRSTKLEDSAMYFCASRTGMGGEQYFGPGTRLTVT.

The chain has TRBV3-1 (or the pseudogene TRBV3-2) and TRBJ1-1; tentative D call: TRBD1 (5 bases). Germline V gene data show CDR1 as LGHDT and CDR2 as YNNKEL (reference sequence). V lost 4 bases, J lost 1 base, and 16 bases lay in between. This CDR3 has 16 amino acids. The CDR3 DNA is TGTGCCAGCAGCCCCGGGCCGGGGCGGACGAACACTGAAGCTTTCTTT. Translated: CASSPGPGRTNTEAFF.

This sequence joins TRBV3-1 (or the pseudogene TRBV3-2) and TRBJ1-3, with D maybe TRBD1 (5 bases). The CDR3 runs 14 residues. The germline V gene has CDR1 LGHDT and CDR2 YNNKEL (reference sequence). The ends were cut back, 0 bases at V and 5 bases at J, with 8 bases in the middle. CDR3 DNA: TGTGCCAGCAGCCAAGACGGGGCCCGAAACACCATATATTTT. Its translation is CASSQDGARNTIYF.

This clone was seen only once. This sequence joins TRBV7-8 and TRBJ2-5, with a weak D call TRBD2 (6 bases). Germline V gene data show CDR1 as SGHVS and CDR2 as FQNEAQ. The V end was cut by 3 bases, the J end by 1 base, with 9 bases between. The CDR3 contains 14 residues. This CDR3 is CASSFTGLQETQYF. CDR3 in DNA: TGTGCCAGCAGCTTCACGGGACTCCAAGAGACCCAGTACTTC.

This rearrangement joins TRBV2 to TRBJ1-5, with D perhaps matching TRBD1 (5 bases). With 5 bases removed from V and 4 bases from J, the gap between germline ends came to 12 bases. The CDR3 sequence is 14 residues long. The germline V gene encodes CDR1 SNHLY and CDR2 FYNNEI. The CDR3 DNA is TGTGCCAGCAGTCCCTTGACAGAGAATCAGCCCCAGCATTTT. Translating gives CASSPLTENQPQHF.

This rearrangement joins TRBV7-2 to TRBJ1-2, with D perhaps matching TRBD1 (5 bases). This CDR3 contains 14 residues. CDR1 is SGHTA, CDR2 FQGNSA, per germline. V dropped 6 bases and J dropped 4 bases, with 15 bases sitting between them. The CDR3 sequence: CASSWRDSLYGYTF. The CDR3 coding sequence is TGTGCCAGCAGTTGGAGGGACTCCCTCTATGGCTACACCTTC.

The CDR3 is CASSFNRGQPQHF. CDR3 DNA: TGTGCCAGCAGTTTCAACCGGGGTCAGCCCCAGCATTTT. The V and J genes are TRBV12-3 or TRBV12-4 and TRBJ1-5; D gene ambiguous. V was trimmed by 3 bases and J by 6 bases, leaving 9 bases between them. This CDR3 is 13 amino acids long.

In nucleotides, the CDR3 is TGTGCCAGCAGCCAAATTAGCGGCAGCACAGATACGCAGTATTTT. Amino acids: CASSQISGSTDTQYF. V and J are TRBV3-1 (or the pseudogene TRBV3-2) and TRBJ2-3, with D possibly TRBD2 on 6 matching bases. This CDR3 contains 15 residues. Germline V gives CDR1 LGHDT, CDR2 YNNKEL (reference sequence). V was trimmed by 2 bases and J by 0 bases, leaving 9 bases between them.

This chain connects TRBV5-1 to TRBJ2-7; maybe TRBD1 (6 bases). The V end lost 0 bases, the J end lost 2 bases, and 9 bases lay between the germline ends. This CDR3 has 14 residues. Per germline, CDR1 SGHRS and CDR2 YFSETQ. This CDR3 reads CASSLVAGAYEQYF. CDR3 nucleotides: TGCGCCAGCAGCTTGGTCGCAGGGGCCTACGAGCAGTACTTC.

The DNA for the CDR3 is TGTGCCAGCAGCCTTGTTGACAGCCTAGCCAAAAACATTCAGTACTTC. It encodes CASSLVDSLAKNIQYF. V gene TRBV7-9 combines with J gene TRBJ2-4, with a weak D call TRBD1 (5 bases). This CDR3 contains 16 residues. Germline lookup yields CDR1 SEHNR and CDR2 FQNEAQ (reference sequence). Trimming took off 5 bases at V and 0 bases at J, with 14 bases between the two ends.

The count of this clone is one. The genes are TRBV27 and TRBJ2-1, with 8 bases matching TRBD2. Per the germline V gene, CDR1 is MNHEY and CDR2 is SMNVEV (reference sequence). CDR3 size: 15 residues. J was trimmed by 7 bases and V by 3 bases; bases with no gene match: 8. The CDR3 DNA sequence: TGTGCCAGCAGTTTTCGAGCGGGAGCGCAGAATGAGCAGTTCTTC. It encodes CASSFRAGAQNEQFF.

The CDR3 loop is CASSLSGAVQETQYF. As DNA, the CDR3 is TGCGCCAGCAGCTTGTCCGGGGCCGTTCAAGAGACCCAGTACTTC. The chain is built from TRBV5-1 and TRBJ2-5; D may be TRBD1 or TRBD2 (5 bases each). V shed 1 base and J shed 2 bases, with 12 bases lying between them. Germline V CDR1 and CDR2: SGHRS, YFSETQ. The CDR3 runs to 15 residues.